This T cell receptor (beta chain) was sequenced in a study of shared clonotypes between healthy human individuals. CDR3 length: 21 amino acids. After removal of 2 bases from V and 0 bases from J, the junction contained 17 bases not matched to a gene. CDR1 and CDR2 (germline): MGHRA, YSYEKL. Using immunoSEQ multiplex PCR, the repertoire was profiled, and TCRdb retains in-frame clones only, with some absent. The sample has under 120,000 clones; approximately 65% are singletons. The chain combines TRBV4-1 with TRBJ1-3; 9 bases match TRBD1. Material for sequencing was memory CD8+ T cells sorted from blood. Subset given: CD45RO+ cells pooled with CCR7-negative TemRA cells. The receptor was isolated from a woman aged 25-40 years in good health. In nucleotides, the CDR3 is TGCGCCAGCAGCCAAAGAATACCGGGACAGGGCCCTCGTACCTCTGGAAACACCATATATTTT. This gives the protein CASSQRIPGQGPRTSGNTIYF.